A selection of T cell receptor beta chains follows, all from one sample in a study of T cell repertoires in cytomegalovirus infection. These receptors have no identified antigens. TCRdb called the reads again in MiXCR, with one record for every CDR3 protein. The profile covers about 25,000 distinct CDR3 sequences, with 22% appearing a single time and over 80% taken by the ten largest. Sequences were derived from CD8+ T cells from cultured PBMCs, sampled from culture after CMV antigen stimulation. These TCRs come from a human donor in good health (CMV status not recorded). Some clones in this sample may be carry-over from other donors' samples. CDR3s include the opening cysteine and the closing phenylalanine or tryptophan. The D gene is left open where the match is weak. The size field is filled for only some rows; it gives once, few, many or a size class.

D: NA; V: TRBV6-6; size: few; J: TRBJ1-1; DNA: TGTGCCAGCTCTATGGGTGAAGCTTTCTTT; CDR3: CASSMGEAFF
D: TRBD2; V: TRBV15; size: NA; J: TRBJ2-1; DNA: TGTGCCACCAGCAGGTCTTGGGGGGGAGCGGGGGGTGACGATGAGCAGTTCTTC; CDR3: CATSRSWGGAGGDDEQFF
D: NA; V: TRBV27; size: NA; J: TRBJ1-1; DNA: TGTGCCAGCAGTCTAGGGACTGCGAACACTGAAGCTTTCTTT; CDR3: CASSLGTANTEAFF
D: TRBD2; V: TRBV28; size: NA; J: TRBJ2-3; DNA: TGTGCCAGCAGTTTGGAATGGTCGGGACTAGCAAACACAGATACGCAGTATTTT; CDR3: CASSLEWSGLANTDTQYF
D: TRBD1; V: TRBV6-2/TRBV6-3; size: NA; J: TRBJ1-4; DNA: TGTGCCAGCAGTAAAACATCGGACAGGGCCTACGAAAAACTGTTTTTT; CDR3: CASSKTSDRAYEKLFF
D: NA; V: TRBV6-2/TRBV6-3; size: NA; J: TRBJ2-7; DNA: TGTGCCTCGGACGGACCTTGGGGGCAGTACTTC; CDR3: CASDGPWGQYF
D: NA; V: TRBV20-1; size: few; J: TRBJ1-5; DNA: TGCAGTGCTAGAGGAGGGGGTTTTGATAGTCAGCCCCAGCATTTT; CDR3: CSARGGGFDSQPQHF
D: TRBD1; V: TRBV5-5; size: NA; J: TRBJ1-5; DNA: TGTGCCAGCAGCCGGACAGGGGTTAATCAGCCCCAGCATTTT; CDR3: CASSRTGVNQPQHF
D: NA; V: TRBV7-2; size: few; J: TRBJ1-1; DNA: TGTGCCAGCAGCCCAGGGAATCTCGGTTACACTGAAGCTTTCTTT; CDR3: CASSPGNLGYTEAFF
D: NA; V: TRBV7-2; size: many; J: TRBJ2-1; DNA: TGTGCCAGCAGCTTAGACCGTTACAATGAGCAGTTCTTC; CDR3: CASSLDRYNEQFF
D: TRBD1; V: TRBV6-1; size: NA; J: TRBJ1-3; DNA: TGTGCCAGCAGCCCCGACAGGGGGCCGGGAAACACCATATATTTT; CDR3: CASSPDRGPGNTIYF
D: NA; V: TRBV19; size: many; J: TRBJ2-1; DNA: TGTGCCAGTAGTTTTCAGGGACCCGAAAAGACTTCCTCCTACAATGAGCAGTTCTTC; CDR3: CASSFQGPEKTSSYNEQFF
D: TRBD2; V: TRBV4-1; size: few; J: TRBJ2-1; DNA: TGCGCCAGCAGCCAAGATCCGACTAGCGGGGGGCACTACAATGAGCAGTTCTTC; CDR3: CASSQDPTSGGHYNEQFF
D: NA; V: TRBV6-5; size: few; J: TRBJ1-6; DNA: TGTGCCAGCAGTTACTTTAATTCACCCCTCCACTTT; CDR3: CASSYFNSPLHF
D: NA; V: TRBV7-6; size: many; J: TRBJ1-1; DNA: TGTGCCAGCAGCTTAGCTGGTTTTAGTGAAGCTTTCTTT; CDR3: CASSLAGFSEAFF
D: TRBD2; V: TRBV6-1; size: many; J: TRBJ2-1; DNA: TGTGCCAGCAGTACTAGCGGTAGCTCCTACAATGAGCAGTTCTTC; CDR3: CASSTSGSSYNEQFF
D: NA; V: TRBV7-8; size: many; J: TRBJ2-7; DNA: TGTGCCAGCAGCTTAGAAGGCAGGAACGAGCAGTACTTC; CDR3: CASSLEGRNEQYF
D: NA; V: TRBV7-9; size: few; J: TRBJ2-5; DNA: TGTGCCAGCACCTCCTGGGCCCAAGAGACCCAGTACTTC; CDR3: CASTSWAQETQYF
D: TRBD1; V: TRBV7-6; size: NA; J: TRBJ1-6; DNA: TGTGCCAGCAGCTCCGGGACAGAAGATTCACCCCTCCACTTT; CDR3: CASSSGTEDSPLHF
D: TRBD1; V: TRBV6-1; size: NA; J: TRBJ2-3; DNA: TGTGCCAGCAGTGACGAGACAGGGGAGGGCACAGATACGCAGTATTTT; CDR3: CASSDETGEGTDTQYF
D: NA; V: TRBV15; size: few; J: TRBJ1-2; DNA: TGTGCCACCAGCAGACTCCCCGGAGAGGACGGCTATGGCTACACCTTC; CDR3: CATSRLPGEDGYGYTF
D: NA; V: TRBV5-1; size: NA; J: TRBJ1-1; DNA: TGCGCCAGCAGCCCATCCGGGACTCCGGCGGTCCCTGAAGCTTTCTTT; CDR3: CASSPSGTPAVPEAFF
D: NA; V: TRBV7-8; size: few; J: TRBJ2-5; DNA: TGTGCCAGCAGCAGGGCAGAGACCCAGTACTTC; CDR3: CASSRAETQYF
D: TRBD2; V: TRBV4-2; size: few; J: TRBJ2-3; DNA: TGTGCCAGCAGCCAACTCCGGGGGGGCAGGGATACGCAGTATTTT; CDR3: CASSQLRGGRDTQYF
D: NA; V: TRBV20-1; size: NA; J: TRBJ1-5; DNA: TGCAGTGCTAGGACAGATAGCAATCAGCCCCAGCATTTT; CDR3: CSARTDSNQPQHF
D: TRBD2; V: TRBV7-8; size: many; J: TRBJ2-3; DNA: TGTGCCAGCAGCATTAGCGGGGGCACAGATACGCAGTATTTT; CDR3: CASSISGGTDTQYF
D: TRBD2; V: TRBV2; size: NA; J: TRBJ2-5; DNA: TGTGCCAGCAGTGCTCTAGCGGAATCTGGTGGGACCCAGTACTTC; CDR3: CASSALAESGGTQYF
D: NA; V: TRBV6-2/TRBV6-3; size: few; J: TRBJ1-5; DNA: TGTGCCACCCTGGAACCACAGACGAATCAGCCCCAGCATTTT; CDR3: CATLEPQTNQPQHF